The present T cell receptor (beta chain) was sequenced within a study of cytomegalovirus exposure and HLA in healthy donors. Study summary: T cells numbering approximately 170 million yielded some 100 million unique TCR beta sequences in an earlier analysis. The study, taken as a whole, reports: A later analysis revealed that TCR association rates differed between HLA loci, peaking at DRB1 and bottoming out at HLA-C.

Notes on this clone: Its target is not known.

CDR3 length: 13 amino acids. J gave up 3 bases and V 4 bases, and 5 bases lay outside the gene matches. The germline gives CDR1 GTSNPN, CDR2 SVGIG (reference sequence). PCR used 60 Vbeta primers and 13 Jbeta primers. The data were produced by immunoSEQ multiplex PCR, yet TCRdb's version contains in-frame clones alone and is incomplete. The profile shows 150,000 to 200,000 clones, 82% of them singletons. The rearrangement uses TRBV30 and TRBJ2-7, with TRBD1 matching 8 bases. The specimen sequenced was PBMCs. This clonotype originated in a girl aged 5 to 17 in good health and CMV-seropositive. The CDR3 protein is CAWKGQEHYEQYF. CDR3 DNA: TGTGCCTGGAAGGGACAGGAACACTACGAGCAGTACTTC.